A single sample gave rise to the 7 T cell receptor beta chains below, sequenced in a study of beta chain features in type 1 diabetes. The whole isolated RNA underwent reverse transcription, so sequencing captured expressed TCRB transcripts. The repertoire was sequenced with immunoSEQ multiplex PCR; TCRdb's copy has only in-frame clones and lacks some. The sample lists under 950,000 clones; 17% were seen once. The sample consisted of naive CD4+ T cells from blood. The receptors come from a woman aged 18-29 years in good health.

The genes are TRBV6-1 and TRBJ1-2; TRBD1 matches 7 bases. After removal of 6 bases from V and 2 bases from J, the junction contained 6 bases not matched to a gene. The CDR3 totals 14 residues. Looked up from germline, CDR1 is MNHNS and CDR2 is SASEGT. CDR3 sequence: CASRNDRANYGYTF. The CDR3 nucleotides read TGTGCCAGCAGAAACGACAGGGCAAACTATGGCTACACCTTC.

V gene TRBV25-1 combines with J gene TRBJ2-2; D is unclear. Germline V lookup: CDR1 MGHDK, CDR2 SYGVNS. V was pared by 2 bases and J by 8 bases, with 6 bases between. There are 12 residues in the CDR3. The CDR3 region has the DNA TGTGCCAGCAGTGAACTTCGTGGGGAGCTGTTTTTT. Amino acid sequence: CASSELRGELFF.

The V call is TRBV7-9, the J call TRBJ1-1; 9 positions match TRBD1. Per the germline V gene, CDR1 is SEHNR and CDR2 is FQNEAQ (reference sequence). CDR3 length: 19 residues. After removal of 5 bases from V and 0 bases from J, the junction contained 16 bases not matched to a gene. The CDR3 nucleotides read TGTGCCAGCAGCCCTACCTCCCACGGGACAGGGTACATGAACACTGAAGCTTTCTTT. This sequence encodes CASSPTSHGTGYMNTEAFF.

The CDR3 loop reads CASYERNYGYTF. The CDR3 DNA sequence: TGTGCCAGCTATGAACGGAACTATGGCTACACCTTC. V usage is TRBV21-1 and J usage is TRBJ1-2. TRBV21-1 is a documented pseudogene. This CDR3 region has 12 residues.

This clone was picked up a small number of times. CDR3 region: CASRRTAGDYGYTF. DNA for the CDR3: TGTGCCAGCAGAAGGACAGCGGGGGACTATGGCTACACCTTC. The rearrangement uses TRBV6-5 and TRBJ1-2, with D maybe TRBD1 (6 bases). The CDR3 extends over 14 amino acids. V was pared by 6 bases and J by 3 bases, with 14 bases between. In germline, CDR1 is MNHEY, CDR2 SVGAGI.

The chain couples TRBV9 to TRBJ2-2; the D gene is possibly TRBD2 (6 bases). Germline loops: CDR1 SGDLS, CDR2 YYNGEE. The CDR3 consists of 15 residues. Trimming removed 0 bases at V and 4 bases at J, with 10 bases between. The CDR3 loop reads CASSVAGAVTGELFF. CDR3 nucleotide sequence: TGTGCCAGCAGCGTAGCGGGAGCCGTCACCGGGGAGCTGTTTTTT.

This clone was found a few times. Within the sample, other DNA sequences also encode this same CDR3. V is TRBV7-9 and J is TRBJ2-1; 12 bases match TRBD2. The CDR3 has 16 residues. Losses at the gene ends were 2 bases for V and 1 base for J; bases not matched to a gene: 0. CDR1 and CDR2 (germline): SEHNR, FQNEAQ (reference sequence). In DNA, the CDR3 is TGTGCCAGCAGCTTACTAGCGGGAGGGTCCTACAATGAGCAGTTCTTC. This encodes CASSLLAGGSYNEQFF.